These 26 T cell receptor beta chains came from one sample sequenced in a study of low-dose radiotherapy and immunotherapy resistance in tumors. Noted time point: after trial treatment. The treatment: LDRT plus nivolumab, ipilimumab, low-dose cyclophosphamide and aspirin (RACIN trial). cDNA synthesis used a TRAV/TRBV-specific primer set for both chains. With a constant-region primer and a V-primer adapter, TCRs were subjected to roughly 18 PCR cycles of amplification. In TCRdb, the reads were re-called with MiXCR into one record per CDR3 protein. The repertoire holds roughly 38,000 distinct CDR3 sequences, under 25% seen once, with approximately 8.3% in the top ten. The sample here was PBMCs, taken after low-dose radiotherapy plus immunotherapy. The source is a female donor with ovarian cancer.

This clonotype showed up many times. This sequence joins TRBV9 and TRBJ2-1; weak D call: TRBD2 (5 bases). The CDR3 is 14 residues long. V was trimmed by 7 bases and J by 0 bases, leaving 11 bases between them. Germline V CDR1 and CDR2: SGDLS, YYNGEE. DNA for the CDR3: TGTGCCAGCTCTGGGAGCCTCTCCTACAATGAGCAGTTCTTC. The encoded protein is CASSGSLSYNEQFF.

This clonotype has just a few counts. The rearrangement uses TRBV29-1 and TRBJ2-3; 7 positions match TRBD1. V dropped 6 bases and J dropped 3; count of bases not matched to a gene: 3. The CDR3 is 12 residues long. The germline V gene has CDR1 SQVTM and CDR2 ANQGSEA. Here the CDR3 DNA reads TGCAGCGTCTTACAGGGGACAGATACGCAGTATTTT. Residues: CSVLQGTDTQYF.

The genes are TRBV12-3 or TRBV12-4 and TRBJ2-7, with 11 bases aligning to TRBD2. This CDR3 has 15 amino acids. Losses at the gene ends were 3 bases for V and 2 bases for J; bases not matched to a gene: 3. CDR3 protein: CASSLVGLAAYEQYF. CDR3 coding DNA: TGTGCCAGCAGTTTGGTGGGACTAGCGGCCTACGAGCAGTACTTC.

This clonotype was picked up many times. The gene calls are TRBV3-1 and TRBJ2-2; a weak D match, TRBD1 (6 bases). The V end was cut by 5 bases, the J end by 6 bases, with 13 bases between. This CDR3 contains 14 residues. Germline assignment: CDR1 LGHDT and CDR2 YNNKEL (reference sequence). CDR3 residues: CASSSGGLSGELFF. CDR3 sequence (DNA): TGTGCCAGCAGCTCTGGGGGCCTTTCCGGGGAGCTGTTTTTT.

This clonotype was counted many times. The V call is TRBV9, the J call TRBJ1-6; no reliable D call. The CDR3 runs to 14 residues. Germline V CDR1 and CDR2: SGDLS, YYNGEE. V lost 0 bases to trimming and J lost 11 bases, with 12 bases between them. In DNA form, the CDR3 reads TGTGCCAGCAGCGTAGGGACTGAGTGGGCACCCCTCCACTTT. Translating gives CASSVGTEWAPLHF.

Note on this clonotype: A far larger clone is only one base removed, so a read error is likely. The chain has TRBV6-8 and TRBJ1-2, with unresolved D. Germline values: CDR1 MNHGY, CDR2 SAAAGT. The CDR3 is 11 residues long. CDR3 in DNA: TGTGTCAGCAGTGCAGGACCCTTCTACACCTTC. Amino acids: CVSSAGPFYTF.

With regard to this clonotype: Only one base separates this from a far larger clonotype, so it likely reflects a read error. The chain uses TRBV7-9 and TRBJ2-1; 12 bases align to TRBD1. Germline trimming cut 6 bases from V and 10 bases from J; bases unmatched to any gene: 7. This CDR3 is 14 amino acids long. Germline CDR1 reads SEHNR; CDR2 reads FQNEAQ (reference sequence). The CDR3 region is CASREWDRGHEQFF. The CDR3, as DNA: TGTGCCAGCAGGGAGTGGGACAGGGGGCACGAGCAGTTCTTC.

The V gene is TRBV4-2, the J gene TRBJ1-4, with unresolved D. Per germline, CDR1 LGHNA and CDR2 YNFKEQ. V was clipped by 11 bases and J by 5 bases, with 15 bases between them. This CDR3 spans 13 amino acids. CDR3 amino acids: CAAGGERNEKLFF. The CDR3 nucleotides read TGTGCCGCCGGCGGGGAAAGGAATGAAAAACTGTTTTTT.

This clonotype was detected many times. This sequence joins TRBV20-1 and TRBJ2-1, with 8 bases fitting TRBD2. This CDR3 region has 13 residues. Looked up from germline, CDR1 is DFQATT and CDR2 is SNEGSKA (reference sequence). V lost 7 bases to trimming and J lost 10 bases; unmatched junction nucleotides: 12. CDR3 DNA: TGCAGTGTTGGTCGGGAGGGCCGGAGGGAGCAGTTCTTC. It translates to CSVGREGRREQFF.

This clonotype has a handful of counts. The chain combines TRBV5-6 with TRBJ1-6; 9 bases line up with TRBD1. V lost 0 bases, J lost 14 bases, and 21 bases stayed unmatched. This CDR3 contains 19 residues. CDR1 SGHDT and CDR2 YYEEEE come from the germline V gene. The CDR3 DNA is TGTGCCAGCAGCTTGGGTACGCAAAGCCGGGACAGGGCCCTGGTGACCCTCCACTTT. It specifies CASSLGTQSRDRALVTLHF.

This clonotype was seen repeatedly, ten times or more. The chain is built from TRBV2 and TRBJ1-4; no definite D call. Trimming stripped 7 bases from V and 0 bases from J, with 9 bases between. Germline V gene lookup returns CDR1 SNHLY and CDR2 FYNNEI. The CDR3 totals 14 residues. The CDR3 protein is CASTRSSTNEKLFF. In DNA form, the CDR3 reads TGTGCCAGCACCCGCAGTTCAACTAATGAAAAACTGTTTTTT.

This clonotype has at least ten counts. The chain is built from TRBV5-1 and TRBJ2-7; unclear D gene. The ends were cut back, 4 bases at V and 4 bases at J, with 12 bases in the middle. This CDR3 is built from 13 residues. Per the germline V gene, CDR1 is SGHRS and CDR2 is YFSETQ. The CDR3 DNA reads as TGCGCCAGCAGCACCTCGGACGGATACGAGCAGTACTTC. Translating gives CASSTSDGYEQYF.

This clonotype has a count of ten or more. The CDR3 region has the DNA TGTGCCAGCAGCTCCCCGGGACAGGGTGCGTCACCCCTCCACTTT. It codes for CASSSPGQGASPLHF. The rearrangement links TRBV5-8 to TRBJ1-6, with TRBD1 matching 9 bases. The CDR3 extends over 15 amino acids. V was clipped by 3 bases and J by 10 bases; unmatched bases: 8. Germline V CDR1 and CDR2: SGHTS, YDEGEE.

This clonotype came up many times. The chain couples TRBV29-1 to TRBJ2-7; tentative D call: TRBD1 (7 bases). The CDR3 has 14 amino acids. The V end was cut by 3 bases, the J end by 2 bases, with 14 bases between. The germline V gene has CDR1 SQVTM and CDR2 ANQGSEA. In DNA form, the CDR3 reads TGCAGCGTTGAGGAGGGGGCAGGGACCTACGAGCAGTACTTC. Its protein is CSVEEGAGTYEQYF.

This clonotype came up many times. This rearrangement joins TRBV6-2 or TRBV6-3 to TRBJ2-7, with D tentatively TRBD1 (5 bases). CDR3 length: 11 residues. Germline V gene lookup returns CDR1 MNHEY and CDR2 SVGEGT. The ends were cut back, 2 bases at V and 7 bases at J, with 6 bases in the middle. The CDR3 bases are TGTGCCAGCAGTTACAGGGGTGAGCAGTACTTC. Protein: CASSYRGEQYF.

This clonotype has ten or more counts. The chain employs TRBV12-3 or TRBV12-4 and TRBJ1-1; D not certain. The V gene lost 5 bases and the J gene lost 6 bases, with 19 bases spanning the gap. The CDR3 length is 15 residues. For the CDR3, the DNA is TGTGCCAGCAGTCCGGAATCAAGGTTGTACGCTGAAGCTTTCTTT. Residues: CASSPESRLYAEAFF.

This clonotype has ten or more counts. The chain has TRBV10-1 and TRBJ2-1; tentatively, D is TRBD2 (6 bases). Germline V CDR1 and CDR2: WNHNN, SYGVQD (reference sequence). V was cut by 8 bases and J by 4 bases, with 12 bases left in between. The CDR3 runs 13 residues. The CDR3 sequence is CASSGSLYNEQFF. The CDR3 DNA reads TGCGCCAGCTCCGGGAGCTTATACAATGAGCAGTTCTTC.

The chain employs TRBV9 and TRBJ2-3; TRBD2 agrees at 10 bases. From germline, CDR1 is SGDLS and CDR2 YYNGEE. V was pared by 0 bases and J by 4 bases, with 8 bases of the junction left unmatched. The CDR3 loop spans 17 amino acids. The DNA for the CDR3 is TGTGCCAGCAGCGTAGTCGCTAGCGGGAGTGGCGCAGATACGCAGTATTTT. It translates to CASSVVASGSGADTQYF.

This clonotype was counted many times. The V call is TRBV7-9, the J call TRBJ1-4; no clear D gene. Germline V gene data show CDR1 as SEHNR and CDR2 as FQNEAQ (reference sequence). Trimming took off 1 base at V and 7 bases at J, with 4 bases between the two ends. The CDR3 is made up of 12 amino acids. The CDR3: CASSLVSEKLFF. As DNA, the CDR3 is TGTGCCAGCAGCTTAGTGTCTGAAAAACTGTTTTTT. The variable domain in full, with the rest retrieved from reference TRBV7-9 and TRBJ1-4, is DTGVSQNPRHKITKRGQNVTFRCDPISEHNRLYWYRQTLGQGPEFLTYFQNEAQLEKSRLLSDRFSAERPKGSFSTLEIQRTEQGDSAMYLCASSLVSEKLFFGSGTQLSVL.

There are many counts of this clonotype. V usage is TRBV20-1 and J usage is TRBJ2-7; no clear D. Germline-derived CDR1 and CDR2 are DFQATT and SNEGSKA (reference sequence). This CDR3 is built from 14 residues. V lost 5 bases to trimming and J lost 1 base, with 15 bases between them. The CDR3 here is CSAPAFGESYEQYF. DNA for the CDR3: TGCAGTGCTCCGGCGTTTGGGGAATCCTACGAGCAGTACTTC.

A remark on this clonotype: It is likely a read error: a sequence one base away is far more abundant. The chain uses TRBV27 and TRBJ1-2; no reliable D call. Germline CDR1 is MNHEY and CDR2 is SMNVEV (reference sequence). The CDR3 spans 12 residues. V lost 8 bases to trimming and J lost 2 bases, with 9 bases between them. CDR3 amino acids: CASANPNYGYTF. For the CDR3, the DNA is TGTGCCAGCGCGAACCCGAACTATGGCTACACCTTC.

This clonotype has ten or more counts. This chain links TRBV3-1 with TRBJ2-5; D is uncertain. V was pared by 3 bases and J by 0 bases, with 2 bases between. Germline assignment: CDR1 LGHDT and CDR2 YNNKEL (reference sequence). CDR3 length: 12 amino acids. The CDR3 spells CASSQNQETQYF. The CDR3, as DNA: TGTGCCAGCAGCCAGAACCAAGAGACCCAGTACTTC.

The CDR3: CASSETSGTLYEQYF. DNA for the CDR3: TGTGCCAGCAGTGAGACTAGCGGGACATTATACGAGCAGTACTTC. The chain combines TRBV2 with TRBJ2-7, with 11 bases identical to TRBD2. Germline-derived CDR1 and CDR2 are SNHLY and FYNNEI. Trimming took 3 bases from V and 4 from J; bases not matched to a gene: 5. The CDR3 consists of 15 residues.

V usage is TRBV28 and J usage is TRBJ2-7; D is perhaps TRBD1 or TRBD2 (5 bases each). Between the trimmed V and J ends, which lost 6 bases and 4 bases, there was a span of 13 bases. Germline lookup yields CDR1 MDHEN and CDR2 SYDVKM. CDR3 length: 13 residues. The CDR3 region is CASRWDGEYEQYF. CDR3 sequence (DNA): TGTGCCAGCAGATGGGACGGAGAATACGAGCAGTACTTC. The full variable domain, rest sourced from reference TRBV28 and TRBJ2-7, is DVKVTQSSRYLVKRTGEKVFLECVQDMDHENMFWYRQDPGLGLRLIYFSYDVKMKEKGDIPEGYSVSREKKERFSLILESASTNQTSMYLCASRWDGEYEQYFGPGTRLTVT.

In this sample, this clonotype turned up a few times. This chain joins TRBV12-3 or TRBV12-4 and TRBJ2-1; 14 nucleotides align to TRBD2. This CDR3 region has 20 residues. Losses at the gene ends were 5 bases for V and 8 bases for J; bases not matched to a gene: 20. For the CDR3, the DNA is TGTGCCAGCAGTCCCCCCGGACTAGCGGGGGGCCGGGTTCAGGTTGATGAGCAGTTCTTC. It is translated as CASSPPGLAGGRVQVDEQFF.

J is TRBJ1-1 and V is TRBV3-1, with D uncertain. CDR3 length: 14 residues. V was cut by 2 bases and J by 4 bases, with 11 bases left in between. Germline V gene lookup returns CDR1 LGHDT and CDR2 YNNKEL (reference sequence). Here the CDR3 DNA reads TGTGCCAGCAGCCAATTACGGTGGGGCACTGAAGCTTTCTTT. Translating it yields CASSQLRWGTEAFF.